This T cell receptor beta chain was documented in a study of early T cells in non-severe SARS-CoV-2 infection (dated by TCRdb to the early 2020s). About the investigation overall: Because TCR sequencing relied on bulk RNA taken from unsorted whole blood, pairing of alpha and beta chains was not possible. Findings and caveats that apply to the study as a whole: Matching against VDJdb was skewed toward anti-spike CD8 responses, likely underestimated virus-specific expansions, and missed private and CD4 specificities.

The CDR3 runs 16 amino acids, cysteine and phenylalanine included. The retained sequence is limited to the CDR3, 48 bases, with the frame set at the first base. Sequences SGHDT (CDR1) and YYEEEE (CDR2) are obtained from the germline V gene. Between the V and J ends, shortened by 4 bases and 5 bases respectively, the junction contains 21 bases. Set within a cohort of healthcare workers in London, UK, this nested case-control study involved weekly PCR testing of nasopharyngeal swabs along with blood sampling. Between 23 and 31 March 2020, the week of the UK lockdown, healthcare workers were enrolled and then followed up weekly for as long as 16 weeks. This clonotype was recorded at least ten times. Which antigen it targets is not known. Nothing much larger sits one base from this clone, and base qualities are not available. Library creation used 5' RACE. The sequencer was a NextSeq 500. The TCR library protocol attached unique molecular identifiers to individual cDNA molecules to correct for sequencing error and PCR bias. Sequencing covered both TCR alpha and beta chains, and within each sample the abundances of alpha and beta sequences were tightly co-correlated. The study's own analysis went as follows. V gene, J gene and CDR3 annotation of TCR sequences was performed with Decombinator V4. Expanded TCRs were defined as changing significantly between any two time points under a Poisson model with p below 0.0001. TCR abundances were normalised to the total number of TCRs sequenced per sample and expressed as counts per million. TRAV1-2 paired with TRAJ12, TRAJ20 or TRAJ33 defined MAIT TCRs, while TRAV10 paired with TRAJ18 defined iNKT TCRs. VDJdb, accessed 1 November 2021, was searched for CMV, EBV and SARS-CoV-2 annotated TCRs, with TCRs annotated for multiple antigens excluded. TCRdb applied fastp at Q25 and MiXCR to the public reads, then kept only in-frame beta chains. Records with the same CDR3 protein are collapsed into one entry carrying the most frequent genes and DNA. TCRdb's processing, not the study's, gives the V and J calls here. The sample table records 55,000 to 65,000 distinct CDR3 sequences; 10% to 12% of these occur just once. The leading ten clones occupy 1.5% to 2% of the sample.

The sequence is built from TRBV5-6 and TRBJ1-2; the best D guess is TRBD1, with 5 bases matching. Sequenced sample: whole blood. This TCR derives from an adult who was a healthcare worker with PCR-confirmed SARS-CoV-2 infection or an uninfected control (not recorded which). At the DNA level, the sequence is TGTGCCAGCAGCCAAACTCTGGGACGGAGTGAGTATGGCTACACCTTC. It encodes CASSQTLGRSEYGYTF.